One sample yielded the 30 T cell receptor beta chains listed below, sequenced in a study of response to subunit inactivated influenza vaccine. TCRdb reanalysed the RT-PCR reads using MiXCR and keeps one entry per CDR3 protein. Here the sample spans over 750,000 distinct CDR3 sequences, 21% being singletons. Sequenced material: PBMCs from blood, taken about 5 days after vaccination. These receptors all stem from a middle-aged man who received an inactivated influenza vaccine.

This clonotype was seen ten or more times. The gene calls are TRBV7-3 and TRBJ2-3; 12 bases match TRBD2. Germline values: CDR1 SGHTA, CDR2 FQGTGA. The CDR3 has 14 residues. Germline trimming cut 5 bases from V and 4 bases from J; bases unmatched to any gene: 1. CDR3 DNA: TGTGCCAGCAGCCCTAGCGGGAGGGCAGATACGCAGTATTTT. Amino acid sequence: CASSPSGRADTQYF.

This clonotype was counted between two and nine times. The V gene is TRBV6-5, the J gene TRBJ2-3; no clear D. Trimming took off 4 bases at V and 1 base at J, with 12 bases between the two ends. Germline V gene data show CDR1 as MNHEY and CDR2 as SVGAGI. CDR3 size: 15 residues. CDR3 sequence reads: CASSSPRGGTDTQYF. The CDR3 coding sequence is TGTGCCAGCAGTTCCCCAAGAGGCGGCACAGATACGCAGTATTTT.

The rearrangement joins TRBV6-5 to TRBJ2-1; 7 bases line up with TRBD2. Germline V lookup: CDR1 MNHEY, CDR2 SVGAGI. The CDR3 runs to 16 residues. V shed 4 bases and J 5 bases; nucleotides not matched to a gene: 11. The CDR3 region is CASSSLGGSSHNEQFF. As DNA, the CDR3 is TGTGCCAGCAGTTCCCTGGGGGGGAGTAGTCACAATGAGCAGTTCTTC.

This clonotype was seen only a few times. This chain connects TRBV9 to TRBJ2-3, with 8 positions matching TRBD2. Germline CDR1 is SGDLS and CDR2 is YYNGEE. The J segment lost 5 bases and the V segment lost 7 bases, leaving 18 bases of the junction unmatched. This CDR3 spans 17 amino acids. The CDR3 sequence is CASGRRGAGGPGDTQYF. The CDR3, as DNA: TGTGCCAGCGGTAGGCGGGGGGCGGGAGGACCGGGAGATACGCAGTATTTT.

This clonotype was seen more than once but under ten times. In nucleotides, the CDR3 is TGTGCCAGCAGCCAAGAGGGACTAGCGAGCACAGATACGCAGTATTTT. It codes for CASSQEGLASTDTQYF. V and J are TRBV3-1 and TRBJ2-3; 10 positions agree with TRBD2. Losses at the gene ends were 0 bases for V and 0 bases for J; bases not matched to a gene: 0. This CDR3 region has 16 residues. Germline V lookup: CDR1 LGHDT, CDR2 YNNKEL (reference sequence).

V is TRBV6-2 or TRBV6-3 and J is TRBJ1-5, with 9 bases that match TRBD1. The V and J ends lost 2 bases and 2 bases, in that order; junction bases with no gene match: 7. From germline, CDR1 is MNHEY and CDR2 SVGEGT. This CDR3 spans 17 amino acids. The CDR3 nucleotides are TGTGCCAGCAGTTACCCGGGACAGGGCTTGGGCAATCAGCCCCAGCATTTT. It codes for CASSYPGQGLGNQPQHF.

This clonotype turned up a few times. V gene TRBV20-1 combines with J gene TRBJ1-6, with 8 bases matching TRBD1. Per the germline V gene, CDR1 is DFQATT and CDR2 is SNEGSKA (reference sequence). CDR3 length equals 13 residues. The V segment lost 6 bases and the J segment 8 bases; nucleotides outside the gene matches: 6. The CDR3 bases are TGCAGTGCCAATCGACAGGGGCATTCACCCCTCCACTTT. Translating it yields CSANRQGHSPLHF.

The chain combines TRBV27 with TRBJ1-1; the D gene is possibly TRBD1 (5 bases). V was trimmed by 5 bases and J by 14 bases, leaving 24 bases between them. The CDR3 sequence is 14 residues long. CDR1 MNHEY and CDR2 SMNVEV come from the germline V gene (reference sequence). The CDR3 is CASSPRQRGDLMFF. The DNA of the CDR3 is TGTGCCAGCAGTCCTCGACAGCGGGGGGACCTGATGTTCTTT.

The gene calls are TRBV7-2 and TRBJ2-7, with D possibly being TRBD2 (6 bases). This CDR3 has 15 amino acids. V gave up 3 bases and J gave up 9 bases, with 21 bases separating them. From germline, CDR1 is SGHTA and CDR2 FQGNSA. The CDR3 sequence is CASSFITGVEWVQYF. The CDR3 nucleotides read TGTGCCAGCAGCTTTATCACGGGGGTTGAGTGGGTGCAGTACTTC.

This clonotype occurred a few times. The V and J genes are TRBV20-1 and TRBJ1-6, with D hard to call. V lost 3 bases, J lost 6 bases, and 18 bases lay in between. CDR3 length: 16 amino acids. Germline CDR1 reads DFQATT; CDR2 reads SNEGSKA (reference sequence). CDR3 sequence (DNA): TGCAGTGCTAGCCGGGTCGGCCCGGCGGGTAATTCACCCCTCCACTTT. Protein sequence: CSASRVGPAGNSPLHF.

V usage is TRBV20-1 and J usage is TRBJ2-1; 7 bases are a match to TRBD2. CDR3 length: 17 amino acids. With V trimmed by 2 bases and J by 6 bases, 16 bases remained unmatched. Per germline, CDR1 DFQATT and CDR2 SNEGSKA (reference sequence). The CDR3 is CSARSVWSGGDANEQFF. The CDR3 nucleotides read TGCAGTGCTAGATCAGTCTGGAGTGGGGGGGACGCCAATGAGCAGTTCTTC.

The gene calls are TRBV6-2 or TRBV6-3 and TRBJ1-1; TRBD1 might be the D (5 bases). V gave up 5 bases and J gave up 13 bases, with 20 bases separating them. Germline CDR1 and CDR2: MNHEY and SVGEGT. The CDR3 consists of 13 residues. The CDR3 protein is CASSPEPWLRGFF. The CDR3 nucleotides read TGTGCCAGCAGTCCCGAGCCGTGGCTAAGGGGTTTCTTT.

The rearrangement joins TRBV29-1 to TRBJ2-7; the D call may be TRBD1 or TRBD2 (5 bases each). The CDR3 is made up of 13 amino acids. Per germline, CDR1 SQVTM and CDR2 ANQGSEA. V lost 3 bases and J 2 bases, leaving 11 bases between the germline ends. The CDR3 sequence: CSVDLGTAYEQYF. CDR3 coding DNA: TGCAGCGTTGATTTGGGGACGGCCTACGAGCAGTACTTC.

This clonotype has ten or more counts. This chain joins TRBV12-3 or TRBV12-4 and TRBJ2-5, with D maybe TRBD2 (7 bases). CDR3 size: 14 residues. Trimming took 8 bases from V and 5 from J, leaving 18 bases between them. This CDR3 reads CASQEGGPSETQYF. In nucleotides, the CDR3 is TGTGCCAGCCAGGAGGGGGGGCCCAGTGAGACCCAGTACTTC.

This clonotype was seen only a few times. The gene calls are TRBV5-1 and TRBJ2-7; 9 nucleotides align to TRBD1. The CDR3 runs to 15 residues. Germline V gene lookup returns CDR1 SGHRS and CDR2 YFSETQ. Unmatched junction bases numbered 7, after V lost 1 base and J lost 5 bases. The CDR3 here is CASSLFFGQGNEQYF. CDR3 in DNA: TGCGCCAGCAGCTTGTTCTTCGGACAGGGGAACGAGCAGTACTTC.

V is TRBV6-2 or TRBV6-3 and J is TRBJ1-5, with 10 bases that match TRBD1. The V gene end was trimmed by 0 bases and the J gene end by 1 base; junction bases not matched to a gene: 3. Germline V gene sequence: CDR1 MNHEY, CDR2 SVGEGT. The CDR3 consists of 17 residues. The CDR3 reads CASSYSDRGPSNQPQHF. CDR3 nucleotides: TGTGCCAGCAGTTACTCAGACAGGGGGCCGAGCAATCAGCCCCAGCATTTT.

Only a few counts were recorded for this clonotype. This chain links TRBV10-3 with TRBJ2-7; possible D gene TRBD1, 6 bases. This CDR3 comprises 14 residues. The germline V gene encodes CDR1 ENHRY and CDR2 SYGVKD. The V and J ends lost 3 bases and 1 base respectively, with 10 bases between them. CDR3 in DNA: TGTGCCATCAGTGACAGGGGTCGATCCTACGAGCAGTACTTC. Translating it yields CAISDRGRSYEQYF.

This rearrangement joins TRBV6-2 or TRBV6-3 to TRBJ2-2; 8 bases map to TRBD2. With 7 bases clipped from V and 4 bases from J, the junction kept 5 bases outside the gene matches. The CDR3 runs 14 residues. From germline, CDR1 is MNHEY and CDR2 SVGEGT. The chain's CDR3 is CASKSGSSTGELFF. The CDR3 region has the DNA TGTGCCAGCAAGAGCGGGAGTAGCACCGGGGAGCTGTTTTTT.

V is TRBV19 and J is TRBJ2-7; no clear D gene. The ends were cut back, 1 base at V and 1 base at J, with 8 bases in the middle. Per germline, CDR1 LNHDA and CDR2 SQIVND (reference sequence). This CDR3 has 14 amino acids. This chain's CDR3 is CASSIAGRSYEQYF. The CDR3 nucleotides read TGTGCCAGTAGTATAGCGGGCAGATCCTACGAGCAGTACTTC.

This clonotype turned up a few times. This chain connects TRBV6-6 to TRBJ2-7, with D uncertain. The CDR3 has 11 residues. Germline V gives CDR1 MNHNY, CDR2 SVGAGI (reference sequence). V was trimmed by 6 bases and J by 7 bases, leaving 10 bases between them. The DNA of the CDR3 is TGTGCCAGCAGCCGACTGGAGGAGCAGTACTTC. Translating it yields CASSRLEEQYF.

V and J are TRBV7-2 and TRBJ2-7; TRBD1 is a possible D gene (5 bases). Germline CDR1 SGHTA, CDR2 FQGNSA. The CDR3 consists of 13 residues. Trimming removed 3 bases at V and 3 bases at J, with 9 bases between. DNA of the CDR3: TGTGCCAGCAGCTTGGACATGCACTACGAGCAGTACTTC. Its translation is CASSLDMHYEQYF.

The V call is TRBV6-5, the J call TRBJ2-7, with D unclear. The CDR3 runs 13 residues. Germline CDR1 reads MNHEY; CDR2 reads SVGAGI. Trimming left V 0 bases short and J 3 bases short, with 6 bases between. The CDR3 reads CASSYSKGYEQYF. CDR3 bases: TGTGCCAGCAGTTACTCGAAGGGCTACGAGCAGTACTTC.

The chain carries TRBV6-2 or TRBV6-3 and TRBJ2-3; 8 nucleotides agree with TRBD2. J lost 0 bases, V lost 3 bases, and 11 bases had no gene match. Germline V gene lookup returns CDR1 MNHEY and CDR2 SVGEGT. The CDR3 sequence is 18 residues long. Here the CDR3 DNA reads TGTGCCAGCAGTTATTCCAGCGGGGGAGCCACTAGCACAGATACGCAGTATTTT. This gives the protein CASSYSSGGATSTDTQYF.

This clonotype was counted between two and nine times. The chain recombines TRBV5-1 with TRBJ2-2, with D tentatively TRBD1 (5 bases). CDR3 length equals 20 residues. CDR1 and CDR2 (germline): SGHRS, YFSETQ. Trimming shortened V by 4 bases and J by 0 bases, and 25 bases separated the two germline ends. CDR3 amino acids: CASSPRVLQAMIPNTGELFF. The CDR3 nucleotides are TGCGCCAGCAGCCCTAGGGTTTTACAGGCAATGATCCCGAACACCGGGGAGCTGTTTTTT.

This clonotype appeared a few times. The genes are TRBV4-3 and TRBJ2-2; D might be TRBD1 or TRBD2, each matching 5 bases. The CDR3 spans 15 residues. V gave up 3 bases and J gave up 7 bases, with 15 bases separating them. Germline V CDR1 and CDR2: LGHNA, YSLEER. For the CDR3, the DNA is TGCGCCAGCAGCCAGGGTCTTGGGGGAGTCGGGGAGCTGTTTTTT. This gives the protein CASSQGLGGVGELFF.

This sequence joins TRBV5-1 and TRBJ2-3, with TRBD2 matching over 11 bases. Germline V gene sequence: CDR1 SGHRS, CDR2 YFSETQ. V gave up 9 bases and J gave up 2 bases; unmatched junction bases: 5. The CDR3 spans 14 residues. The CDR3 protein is CATRLAGNTDTQYF. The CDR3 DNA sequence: TGCGCCACCCGACTAGCGGGGAACACAGATACGCAGTATTTT.

CDR3 in amino acids: CASSNRRGPPYEQYF. The CDR3 nucleotides read TGTGCCAGCAGTAACCGGAGGGGACCTCCCTACGAGCAGTACTTC. V and J are TRBV7-6 and TRBJ2-7, with a weak D call TRBD2 (6 bases). CDR3 length: 15 amino acids. Germline V lookup: CDR1 SGHVS, CDR2 FNYEAQ. V lost 6 bases, J lost 2 bases, and 17 bases lay in between.

The CDR3: CSASGGARDYEQYF. The CDR3 DNA reads as TGCAGTGCTTCGGGCGGGGCGCGGGACTACGAGCAGTACTTC. The chain is built from TRBV20-1 and TRBJ2-7; TRBD2 is a possible D gene (6 bases). CDR3 size: 14 residues. V lost 5 bases to trimming and J lost 3 bases, with 17 bases between them. The germline V gene encodes CDR1 DFQATT and CDR2 SNEGSKA (reference sequence).

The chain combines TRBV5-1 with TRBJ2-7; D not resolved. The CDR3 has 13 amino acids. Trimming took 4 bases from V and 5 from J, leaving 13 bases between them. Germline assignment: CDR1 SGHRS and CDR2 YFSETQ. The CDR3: CASSHSQKDEQYF. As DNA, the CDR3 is TGCGCCAGCAGCCATTCGCAGAAGGACGAGCAGTACTTC.

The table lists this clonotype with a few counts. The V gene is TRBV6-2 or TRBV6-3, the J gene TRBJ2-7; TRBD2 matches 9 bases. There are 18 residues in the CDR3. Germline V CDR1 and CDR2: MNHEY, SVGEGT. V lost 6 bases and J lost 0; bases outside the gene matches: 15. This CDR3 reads CASRSGASGIIPSYEQYF. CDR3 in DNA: TGTGCCAGCAGATCGGGAGCTAGCGGGATTATCCCCTCCTACGAGCAGTACTTC.